This note documents a single T cell receptor (beta chain) sequence. Authors' data handling: Amplified reference gene primers provided the basis for estimating nucleated cell counts. Clones were read by immunoSEQ multiplex PCR, and TCRdb kept only the in-frame ones, dropping some. D and trimming were read from the DNA, whereas the V and J calls and clone size are those reported in that table. Among a few hundred thousand clones listed, 70% to 90% were seen once. CDR3 length equals 16 residues. Trimming cost V 7 bases and J 1 base; bases outside gene matches: 4. Germline V CDR1 and CDR2: LNHDA, SQIVND (reference sequence). This sample stems from a study of blood T cell repertoires in COVID-19.

The TCR sequence derives from a young man who had recovered from COVID-19. The J gene is TRBJ1-6, the V gene TRBV19; 10 nucleotides align to TRBD1. Sequencing used PBMCs or T cells enriched from blood (not recorded which). The CDR3 here is CASTRQGASYNSPLHF. In DNA, the CDR3 is TGTGCCAGTACACGACAGGGGGCATCCTATAATTCACCCCTCCACTTT.